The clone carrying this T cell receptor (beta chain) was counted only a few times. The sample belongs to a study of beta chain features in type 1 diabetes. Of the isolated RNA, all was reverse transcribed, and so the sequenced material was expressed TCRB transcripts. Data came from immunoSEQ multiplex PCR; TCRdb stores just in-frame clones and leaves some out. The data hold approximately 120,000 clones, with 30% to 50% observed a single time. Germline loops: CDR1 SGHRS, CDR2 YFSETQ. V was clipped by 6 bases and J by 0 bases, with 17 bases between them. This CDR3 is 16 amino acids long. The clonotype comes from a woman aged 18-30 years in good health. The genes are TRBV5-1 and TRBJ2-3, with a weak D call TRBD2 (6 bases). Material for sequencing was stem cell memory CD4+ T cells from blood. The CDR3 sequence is CASTSGAAGSTDTQYF. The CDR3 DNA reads TGCGCCAGCACGTCCGGGGCCGCGGGAAGCACAGATACGCAGTATTTT.